The 24 T cell receptor beta chains below all came from one sample that was sequenced in a study of blood T cell repertoires in COVID-19. Data came from immunoSEQ multiplex PCR; TCRdb stores just in-frame clones and leaves some out. The sample holds approximately 130,000 clones, 84% seen once. Material: peripheral blood. The source of these receptors is a human donor in a cohort sampled during active COVID-19.

This clone was observed a single time. V is TRBV4-1 and J is TRBJ2-7, with TRBD1 as a possible D gene (6 bases). Trimming took off 5 bases at V and 2 bases at J, with 10 bases between the two ends. The CDR3 runs 13 residues. In germline, CDR1 is MGHRA, CDR2 YSYEKL. CDR3 nucleotides: TGCGCCAGCAGCTACAGGGTAACCTACGAGCAGTACTTC. Protein sequence: CASSYRVTYEQYF.

This clone was observed once. The chain recombines TRBV5-1 with TRBJ1-1, with a tentative D call TRBD1 (5 bases). V gave up 0 bases and J gave up 4 bases, with 10 bases separating them. CDR3 size: 14 residues. Germline V gives CDR1 SGHRS, CDR2 YFSETQ. The CDR3 region is CASSLEGVSTEAFF. The CDR3 DNA reads TGCGCCAGCAGCTTGGAAGGGGTGAGCACTGAAGCTTTCTTT.

This sequence joins TRBV3-1 (or the pseudogene TRBV3-2) and TRBJ2-5; no definite D call. V was shortened by 1 base and J by 5 bases, with 2 bases between the two germline ends. The CDR3 has 11 amino acids. Looked up from germline, CDR1 is LGHDT and CDR2 is YNNKEL (reference sequence). The CDR3 here is CASSQAETQYF. The CDR3 nucleotides are TGTGCCAGCAGCCAAGCGGAGACCCAGTACTTC.

This rearrangement joins TRBV19 to TRBJ1-1; D ambiguous. CDR3 length: 13 residues. Germline V gene data show CDR1 as LNHDA and CDR2 as SQIVND (reference sequence). Trimming removed 7 bases from V and 11 bases from J, with 20 bases in between. This CDR3 reads CASTVTRGKVAFF. The CDR3 coding sequence is TGTGCCAGTACAGTGACACGGGGAAAAGTTGCTTTCTTT.

J is TRBJ1-1 and V is TRBV6-5; no definite D call. Germline CDR1 reads MNHEY; CDR2 reads SVGAGI. Trimming pared 4 bases from V and 0 bases from J, leaving 12 bases between. This CDR3 has 15 residues. CDR3 coding DNA: TGTGCCAGCAGTTCCTCTGCAGGTATGAACACTGAAGCTTTCTTT. Translated: CASSSSAGMNTEAFF.

The rearrangement uses TRBV3-1 (or the pseudogene TRBV3-2) and TRBJ1-2; D is perhaps TRBD1 (6 bases). Trimming stripped 4 bases from V and 2 bases from J, with 14 bases between. This CDR3 has 15 amino acids. Germline lookup yields CDR1 LGHDT and CDR2 YNNKEL (reference sequence). CDR3 sequence: CASSPRRGLNYGYTF. DNA for the CDR3: TGTGCCAGCAGCCCCAGGCGGGGGCTGAACTATGGCTACACCTTC.

The chain joins TRBV5-6 to TRBJ2-7, with D tentatively TRBD1 (6 bases). The CDR3 totals 15 residues. Germline V CDR1 and CDR2: SGHDT, YYEEEE. Trimming took 2 bases from V and 2 from J, leaving 14 bases between them. Here the CDR3 reads CASSLNTYRAYEQYF. The CDR3 DNA follows: TGTGCCAGCAGCTTAAACACCTACAGGGCCTACGAGCAGTACTTC.

The chain has TRBV9 and TRBJ1-1, with TRBD1 matching 9 bases. CDR1 is SGDLS, CDR2 YYNGEE, per germline. The CDR3 loop spans 16 amino acids. Germline trimming cut 0 bases from V and 4 bases from J; bases unmatched to any gene: 7. This CDR3 is CASSVATWDRVTEAFF. CDR3 nucleotide sequence: TGTGCCAGCAGCGTAGCTACTTGGGACAGGGTCACTGAAGCTTTCTTT.

The rearrangement uses TRBV29-1 and TRBJ2-3, with a tentative D call TRBD1 (5 bases). V gave up 1 base and J gave up 5 bases, with 7 bases separating them. This CDR3 has 12 amino acids. Germline V CDR1 and CDR2: SQVTM, ANQGSEA. This CDR3 reads CSVEGGGDTQYF. Here the CDR3 DNA reads TGCAGCGTTGAAGGGGGCGGAGATACGCAGTATTTT.

The rearrangement links TRBV5-1 to TRBJ2-5; 8 nucleotides line up with TRBD1. The J segment lost 5 bases and the V segment lost 5 bases, leaving 8 bases of the junction unmatched. The CDR3 loop spans 14 amino acids. Germline lookup yields CDR1 SGHRS and CDR2 YFSETQ. Here the CDR3 reads CASSETGVVETQYF. CDR3 sequence (DNA): TGCGCCAGCAGTGAGACAGGGGTTGTGGAGACCCAGTACTTC. The full variable domain, in which reference TRBV5-1 and TRBJ2-5 provide the parts outside the CDR3, is KAGVTQTPRYLIKTRGQQVTLSCSPISGHRSVSWYQQTPGQGLQFLFEYFSETQRNKGNFPGRFSGRQFSNSRSEMNVSTLELGDSALYLCASSETGVVETQYFGPGTRLLVL.

The rearrangement joins TRBV19 to TRBJ2-1; D is possibly TRBD1 (6 bases). Germline-derived CDR1 and CDR2 are LNHDA and SQIVND (reference sequence). Between the trimmed V and J ends, which lost 8 bases and 10 bases, there was a span of 21 bases. The CDR3 is 14 residues long. The CDR3 region is CASFARGNTGEQFF. As DNA, the CDR3 is TGTGCCAGTTTTGCAAGGGGCAACACAGGGGAGCAGTTCTTC.

The chain couples TRBV5-5 to TRBJ1-1, with D unresolved. Germline V gene lookup returns CDR1 SGHKS and CDR2 YYEKEE (reference sequence). Trimming took 3 bases from V and 2 from J, leaving 17 bases between them. The CDR3 contains 16 residues. In nucleotides, the CDR3 is TGTGCCAGCAGCTCATACAGAGGAGGAAGTAACACTGAAGCTTTCTTT. Translated: CASSSYRGGSNTEAFF.

The rearrangement joins TRBV18 to TRBJ1-5; 7 nucleotides line up with TRBD1. The germline V gene has CDR1 KGHSH and CDR2 LQKENI. The CDR3 is made up of 14 amino acids. J lost 7 bases, V lost 6 bases, and 9 bases had no gene match. DNA of the CDR3: TGTGCCAGCTCCCAAGGCACAGGGGACCAGCCCCAGCATTTT. Amino acid sequence: CASSQGTGDQPQHF.

This chain uses TRBV10-1 with TRBJ1-1, with 7 bases identical to TRBD1. This CDR3 spans 16 amino acids. V gave up 3 bases and J gave up 1 base; unmatched junction bases: 8. Germline V gives CDR1 WNHNN, CDR2 SYGVQD (reference sequence). The CDR3 spells CASSESGGQSNTEAFF. CDR3 sequence (DNA): TGCGCCAGCAGTGAATCAGGGGGTCAGTCGAACACTGAAGCTTTCTTT.

This chain uses TRBV11-2 with TRBJ2-7; 9 positions match TRBD1. This CDR3 is built from 17 residues. V trimming: 4 bases; J trimming: 2 bases; junction bases outside the gene matches: 12. Germline V gene lookup returns CDR1 SGHAT and CDR2 FQNNGV. The DNA of the CDR3 is TGTGCCAGCAGCTCAACCCTCGACAGGGGGAGAACCTACGAGCAGTACTTC. Translation gives CASSSTLDRGRTYEQYF. The variable domain in full, completed from reference TRBV11-2 and TRBJ2-7, reads EAGVAQSPRYKIIEKRQSVAFWCNPISGHATLYWYQQILGQGPKLLIQFQNNGVVDDSQLPKDRFSAERLKGVDSTLKIQPAKLEDSAVYLCASSSTLDRGRTYEQYFGPGTRLTVT.

This clone was recorded once. This chain joins TRBV7-8 and TRBJ1-4, with D uncertain. Germline V gene sequence: CDR1 SGHVS, CDR2 FQNEAQ. V was cut by 5 bases and J by 7 bases, with 29 bases left in between. This CDR3 is 19 amino acids long. CDR3 bases: TGTGCCAGCAGCAGACCTACGGGGTCTTTTTCTCCGGTGCGTGAAAAACTGTTTTTT. Translating it yields CASSRPTGSFSPVREKLFF. Looking up the rest from reference TRBV7-8 and TRBJ1-4 gives the full variable domain: GAGVSQSPRYKVAKRGQDVALRCDPISGHVSLFWYQQALGQGPEFLTYFQNEAQLDKSGLPSDRFFAERPEGSVSTLKIQRTQQEDSAVYLCASSRPTGSFSPVREKLFFGSGTQLSVL.

For this clone: A read error may account for a junction end that differs from germline. The chain combines TRBV7-9 with TRBJ1-2; 8 nucleotides agree with TRBD1. The CDR3 length is 16 residues. CDR1 is SEHNR, CDR2 FQNEAQ, per germline (reference sequence). DNA of the CDR3: TGTGTCAGCACCCCGAAAGGCTCGGACAGGGCGGGGGGCTACACCTTC. As protein: CVSTPKGSDRAGGYTF.

V and J are TRBV14 and TRBJ1-4, with D tentatively TRBD1 (6 bases). The CDR3 runs 18 residues. Trimming took off 2 bases at V and 0 bases at J, with 16 bases between the two ends. CDR1 and CDR2 from the germline V gene are SGHDN and FVKESK. The CDR3 coding sequence is TGTGCCAGCAGCCAAAACAGGGATCAAGGGCCAACTAATGAAAAACTGTTTTTT. It is translated as CASSQNRDQGPTNEKLFF.

This clone is a singleton in its sample. The chain links TRBV7-2 to TRBJ1-5; 9 nucleotides line up with TRBD1. The V segment lost 2 bases and the J segment 4 bases; nucleotides outside the gene matches: 9. CDR3 length: 17 residues. Germline V gene data show CDR1 as SGHTA and CDR2 as FQGNSA. CDR3 in amino acids: CASSLFWDRVGNQPQHF. DNA for the CDR3: TGTGCCAGCAGCTTATTCTGGGACAGGGTTGGGAATCAGCCCCAGCATTTT.

This clone was recorded only once. This chain links TRBV14 with TRBJ1-2, with no clear D. This CDR3 spans 17 amino acids. V was clipped by 0 bases and J by 8 bases, with 22 bases between them. The germline gives CDR1 SGHDN, CDR2 FVKESK. The CDR3 reads CASSQDPGREGVRGYTF. In DNA form, the CDR3 reads TGTGCCAGCAGCCAAGATCCAGGACGGGAAGGTGTGCGGGGCTACACCTTC.

The chain joins TRBV12-3 or TRBV12-4 to TRBJ2-7; TRBD1 aligns across 7 bases. The J segment lost 5 bases and the V segment lost 6 bases, leaving 7 bases of the junction unmatched. The CDR3 is 13 amino acids. The CDR3 nucleotides are TGTGCCAGCAGGAACGACAGGGTCCACGAGCAGTACTTC. Encoded protein: CASRNDRVHEQYF.

This clone was recorded once. The chain combines TRBV19 with TRBJ2-7; TRBD1 might be the D (6 bases). Trimming took 5 bases from V and 3 from J, leaving 20 bases between them. The CDR3 length is 16 residues. CDR1 and CDR2 from the germline V gene are LNHDA and SQIVND (reference sequence). The chain's CDR3 is CASSSRRTAIIYEQYF. CDR3 coding DNA: TGTGCCAGTAGTTCCCGGAGGACAGCTATCATCTACGAGCAGTACTTC.

This chain connects TRBV2 to TRBJ1-6, with 8 bases matching TRBD1. The germline V gene has CDR1 SNHLY and CDR2 FYNNEI. The CDR3 is made up of 14 amino acids. V shed 11 bases, J shed 6 bases, and the junction held 9 bases outside the gene matches. CDR3: CAGQGIGPNSPLHF. The CDR3 bases are TGTGCCGGACAGGGAATAGGGCCTAATTCACCCCTCCACTTT.

There are a few counts of this clone. V is TRBV7-2 and J is TRBJ1-2; TRBD1 matches 9 bases. The CDR3 loop spans 14 amino acids. Trimming cost V 4 bases and J 4 bases; bases outside gene matches: 4. Germline assignment: CDR1 SGHTA and CDR2 FQGNSA. The CDR3 DNA reads as TGTGCCAGCAGCTCAGGGACAGGGTCCTATGGCTACACCTTC. It encodes CASSSGTGSYGYTF.